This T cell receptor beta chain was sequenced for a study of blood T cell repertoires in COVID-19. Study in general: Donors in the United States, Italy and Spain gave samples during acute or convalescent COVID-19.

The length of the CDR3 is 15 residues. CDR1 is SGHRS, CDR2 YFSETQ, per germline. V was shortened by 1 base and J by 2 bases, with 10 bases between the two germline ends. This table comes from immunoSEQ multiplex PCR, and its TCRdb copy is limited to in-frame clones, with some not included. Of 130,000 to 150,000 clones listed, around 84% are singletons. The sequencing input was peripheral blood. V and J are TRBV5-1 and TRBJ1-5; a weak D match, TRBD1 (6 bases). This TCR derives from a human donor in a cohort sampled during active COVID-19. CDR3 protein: CASSLRAGGNQPQHF. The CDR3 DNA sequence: TGCGCCAGCAGCTTGAGGGCAGGGGGCAATCAGCCCCAGCATTTT.